Below, one T cell receptor beta chain is given with its context. The antigen is unknown. The sample belongs to a study of CD8 T cells in ankylosing spondylitis. Study-wide findings and caveats: What appeared characteristic of ankylosing spondylitis blood was a TCR beta motif of 7 or 8 highly homologous variants. Matched synovial fluid from ankylosing spondylitis patients was reported to be enriched for disease-linked clones. Past studies reported some motif variants in reactive arthritis synovial fluid and blood. Disease-linked clones proved CD8+ and comparatively uncommon in peripheral blood.

Looked up from germline, CDR1 is SGHRS and CDR2 is YFSETQ. Trimming pared 4 bases from V and 2 bases from J, leaving 8 bases between. The CDR3 is 13 amino acids. Library preparation for TCR beta used quantitative 5'-RACE with molecular barcodes. TCRdb recomputed calls from the 5' RACE reads with MiXCR, one row per CDR3 protein. The data hold some 840,000 distinct CDR3 sequences, with about 10% observed a single time. The chain is built from TRBV5-1 and TRBJ2-3; D ambiguous. Sequenced input: blood, either unsorted or a sorted T cell fraction (not recorded which). The sequence derives from a male donor with ankylosing spondylitis. The CDR3 DNA is TGCGCCAGCAGCCCGGAACCCACAGATACGCAGTATTTT. This gives the protein CASSPEPTDTQYF.